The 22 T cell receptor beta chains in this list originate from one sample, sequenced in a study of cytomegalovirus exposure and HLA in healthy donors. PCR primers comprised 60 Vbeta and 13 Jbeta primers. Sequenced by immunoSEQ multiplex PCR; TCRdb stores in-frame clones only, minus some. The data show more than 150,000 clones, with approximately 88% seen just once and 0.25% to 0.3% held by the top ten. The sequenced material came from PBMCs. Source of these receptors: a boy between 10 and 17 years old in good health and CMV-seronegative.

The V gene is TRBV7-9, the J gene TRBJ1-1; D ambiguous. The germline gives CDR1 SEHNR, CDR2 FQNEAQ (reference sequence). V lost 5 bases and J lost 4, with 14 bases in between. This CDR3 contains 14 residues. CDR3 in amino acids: CASSPRGEFTEAFF. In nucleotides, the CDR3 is TGTGCCAGCAGCCCTCGGGGAGAGTTCACTGAAGCTTTCTTT.

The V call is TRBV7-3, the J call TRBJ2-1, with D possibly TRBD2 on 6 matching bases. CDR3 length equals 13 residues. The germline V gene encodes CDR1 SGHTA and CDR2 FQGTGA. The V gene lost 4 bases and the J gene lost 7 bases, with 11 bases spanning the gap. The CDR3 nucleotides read TGTGCCAGCAGCTCAAGTGGAGGGAATGAGCAGTTCTTC. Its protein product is CASSSSGGNEQFF.

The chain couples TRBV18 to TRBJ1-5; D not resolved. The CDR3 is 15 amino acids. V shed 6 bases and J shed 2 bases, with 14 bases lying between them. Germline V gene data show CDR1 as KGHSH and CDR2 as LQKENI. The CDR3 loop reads CASSHNQARNQPQHF. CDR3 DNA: TGTGCCAGCTCGCACAACCAGGCCCGCAATCAGCCCCAGCATTTT. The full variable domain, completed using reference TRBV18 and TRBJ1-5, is NAGVMQNPRHLVRRRGQEARLRCSPMKGHSHVYWYRQLPEEGLKFMVYLQKENIIDESGMPKERFSAEFPKEGPSILRIQQVVRGDSAAYFCASSHNQARNQPQHFGDGTRLSIL.

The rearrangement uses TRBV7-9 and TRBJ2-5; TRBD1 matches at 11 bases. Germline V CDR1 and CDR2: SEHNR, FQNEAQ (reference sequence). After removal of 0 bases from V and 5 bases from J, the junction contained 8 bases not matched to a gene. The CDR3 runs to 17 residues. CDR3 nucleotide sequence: TGTGCCAGCAGCTTAGCGGACCCCGGGACAGGGGGGGAGACCCAGTACTTC. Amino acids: CASSLADPGTGGETQYF.

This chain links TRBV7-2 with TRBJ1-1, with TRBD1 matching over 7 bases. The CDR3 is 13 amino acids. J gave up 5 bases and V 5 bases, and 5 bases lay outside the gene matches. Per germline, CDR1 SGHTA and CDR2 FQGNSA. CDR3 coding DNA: TGTGCCAGCAGCATCCAGGGGGTGACTGAAGCTTTCTTT. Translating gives CASSIQGVTEAFF.

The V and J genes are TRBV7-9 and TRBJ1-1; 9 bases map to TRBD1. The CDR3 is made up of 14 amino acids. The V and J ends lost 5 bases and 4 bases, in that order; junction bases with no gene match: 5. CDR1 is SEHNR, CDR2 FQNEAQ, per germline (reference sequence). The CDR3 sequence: CASSRGTGLTEAFF. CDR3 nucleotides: TGTGCCAGCAGCCGCGGGACAGGGCTCACTGAAGCTTTCTTT.

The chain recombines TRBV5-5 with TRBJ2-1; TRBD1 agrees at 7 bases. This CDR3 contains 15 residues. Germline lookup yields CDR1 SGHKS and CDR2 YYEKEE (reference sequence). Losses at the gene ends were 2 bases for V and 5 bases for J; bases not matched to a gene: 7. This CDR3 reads CASSLAGTANNEQFF. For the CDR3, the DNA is TGTGCCAGCAGCTTAGCCGGGACAGCTAACAATGAGCAGTTCTTC.

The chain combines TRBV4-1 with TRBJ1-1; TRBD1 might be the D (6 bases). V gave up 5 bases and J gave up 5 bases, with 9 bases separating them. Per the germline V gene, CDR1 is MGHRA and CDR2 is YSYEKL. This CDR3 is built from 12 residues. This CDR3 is CASSNTGTEAFF. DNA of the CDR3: TGCGCCAGCAGCAACACAGGGACTGAAGCTTTCTTT.

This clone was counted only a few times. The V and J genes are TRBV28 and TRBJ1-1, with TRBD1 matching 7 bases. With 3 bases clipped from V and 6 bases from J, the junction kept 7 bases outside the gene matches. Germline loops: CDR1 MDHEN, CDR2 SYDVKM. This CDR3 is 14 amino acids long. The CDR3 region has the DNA TGTGCCAGCAGTTTGGGGACCCAGGGGGCTGAAGCTTTCTTT. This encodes CASSLGTQGAEAFF.

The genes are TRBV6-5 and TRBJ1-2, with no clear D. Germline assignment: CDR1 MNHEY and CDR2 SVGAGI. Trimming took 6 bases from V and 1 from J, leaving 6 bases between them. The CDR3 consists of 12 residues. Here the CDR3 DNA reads TGTGCCAGCAGGAGGGATAACTATGGCTACACCTTC. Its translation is CASRRDNYGYTF.

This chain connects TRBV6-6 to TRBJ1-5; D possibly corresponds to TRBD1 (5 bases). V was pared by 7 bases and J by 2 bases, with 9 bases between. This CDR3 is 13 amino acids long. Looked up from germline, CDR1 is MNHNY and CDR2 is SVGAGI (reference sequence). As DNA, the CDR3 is TGTGCCAGCACCGACAGTGGCAATCAGCCCCAGCATTTT. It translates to CASTDSGNQPQHF.

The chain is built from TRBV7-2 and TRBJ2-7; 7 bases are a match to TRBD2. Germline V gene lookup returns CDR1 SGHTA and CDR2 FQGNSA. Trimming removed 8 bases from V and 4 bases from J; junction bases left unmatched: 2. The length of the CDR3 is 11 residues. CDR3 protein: CASGGGYEQYF. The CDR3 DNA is TGTGCCAGCGGGGGGGGGTACGAGCAGTACTTC.

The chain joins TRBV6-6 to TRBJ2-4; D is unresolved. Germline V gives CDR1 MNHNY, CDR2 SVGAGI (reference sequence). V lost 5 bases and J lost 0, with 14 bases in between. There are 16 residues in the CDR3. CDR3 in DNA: TGTGCCAGCAGTCCGCCCCTGTACGGAGCCAAAAACATTCAGTACTTC. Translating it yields CASSPPLYGAKNIQYF.

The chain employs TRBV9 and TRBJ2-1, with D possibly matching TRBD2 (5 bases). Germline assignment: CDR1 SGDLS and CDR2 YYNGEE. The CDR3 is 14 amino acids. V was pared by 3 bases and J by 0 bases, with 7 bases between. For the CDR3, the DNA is TGTGCCAGCAGCGCCCGGGACTCCTACAATGAGCAGTTCTTC. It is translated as CASSARDSYNEQFF.

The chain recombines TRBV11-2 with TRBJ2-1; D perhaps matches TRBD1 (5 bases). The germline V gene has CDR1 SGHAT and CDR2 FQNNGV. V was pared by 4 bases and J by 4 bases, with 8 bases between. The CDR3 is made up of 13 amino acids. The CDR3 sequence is CASSWTNYNEQFF. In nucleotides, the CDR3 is TGTGCCAGCAGCTGGACAAATTACAATGAGCAGTTCTTC.

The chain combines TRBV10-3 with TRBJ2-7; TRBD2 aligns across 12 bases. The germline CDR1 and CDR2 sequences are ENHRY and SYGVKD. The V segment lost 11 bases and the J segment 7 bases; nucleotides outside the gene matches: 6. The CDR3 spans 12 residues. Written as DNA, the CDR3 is TGTGCCGCCTCCGGGACTAGCGGGGAGCAGTACTTC. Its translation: CAASGTSGEQYF.

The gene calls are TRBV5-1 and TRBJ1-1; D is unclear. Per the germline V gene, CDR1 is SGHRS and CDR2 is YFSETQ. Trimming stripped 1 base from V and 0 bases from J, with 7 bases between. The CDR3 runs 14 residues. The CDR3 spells CASSLPGMNTEAFF. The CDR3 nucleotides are TGCGCCAGCAGCTTGCCGGGAATGAACACTGAAGCTTTCTTT.

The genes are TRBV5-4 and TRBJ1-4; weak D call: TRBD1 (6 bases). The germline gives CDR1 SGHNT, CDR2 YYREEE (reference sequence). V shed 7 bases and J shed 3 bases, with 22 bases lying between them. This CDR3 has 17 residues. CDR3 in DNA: TGTGCCAGCGGGCAGGGATTAGGGGGGGAAGCTAATGAAAAACTGTTTTTT. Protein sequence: CASGQGLGGEANEKLFF.

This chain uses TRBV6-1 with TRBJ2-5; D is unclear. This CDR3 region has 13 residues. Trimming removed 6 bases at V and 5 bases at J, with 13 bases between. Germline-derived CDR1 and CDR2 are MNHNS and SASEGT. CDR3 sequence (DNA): TGTGCCAGCAGCCAGACACCTTTTGAGACCCAGTACTTC. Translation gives CASSQTPFETQYF.

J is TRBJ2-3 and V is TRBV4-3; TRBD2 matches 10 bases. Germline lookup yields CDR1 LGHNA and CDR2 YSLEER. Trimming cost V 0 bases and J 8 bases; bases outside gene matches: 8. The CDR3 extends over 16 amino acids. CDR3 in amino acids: CASSQDQRGGLGTQYF. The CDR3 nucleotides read TGCGCCAGCAGCCAAGATCAGCGGGGGGGCCTGGGTACGCAGTATTTT.

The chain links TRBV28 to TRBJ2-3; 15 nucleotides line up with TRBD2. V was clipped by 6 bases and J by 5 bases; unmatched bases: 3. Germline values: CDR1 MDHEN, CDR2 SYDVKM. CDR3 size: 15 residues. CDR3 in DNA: TGTGCCAGCAGGGGACTAGCGGGAGGAGGAGATACGCAGTATTTT. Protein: CASRGLAGGGDTQYF.

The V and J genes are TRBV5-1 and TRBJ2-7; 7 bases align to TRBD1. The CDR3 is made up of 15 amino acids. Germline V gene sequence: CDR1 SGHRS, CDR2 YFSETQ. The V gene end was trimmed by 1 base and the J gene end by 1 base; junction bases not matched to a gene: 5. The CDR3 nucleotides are TGCGCCAGCAGCTTGCGGGACAGCCGGTCCTACGAGCAGTACTTC. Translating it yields CASSLRDSRSYEQYF.